The entry that follows covers one TCR beta chain sequence. This record comes from a study of T cell responses to AZD1222 COVID-19 vaccine. Trimming pared 3 bases from V and 1 base from J, leaving 15 bases between. The V gene's germline CDR1 is SGHTA and CDR2 FQGTGA. The CDR3 has 17 residues. Libraries were prepared by immunoSEQ multiplex PCR; TCRdb keeps only in-frame clonotypes and omits some of them. The table has about 180,000 clones, 80% to 95% seen once. The sample in question was peripheral blood, obtained 28 days after the second AZD1222 dose. This TCR derives from an adult who received the AZD1222 COVID-19 vaccine. The chain links TRBV7-3 to TRBJ2-2; D perhaps matches TRBD2 (6 bases). CDR3 DNA sequence: TGTGCCAGCAGCTTTCGTTTACCGGGGGTGAACACCGGGGAGCTGTTTTTT. Its translation: CASSFRLPGVNTGELFF.